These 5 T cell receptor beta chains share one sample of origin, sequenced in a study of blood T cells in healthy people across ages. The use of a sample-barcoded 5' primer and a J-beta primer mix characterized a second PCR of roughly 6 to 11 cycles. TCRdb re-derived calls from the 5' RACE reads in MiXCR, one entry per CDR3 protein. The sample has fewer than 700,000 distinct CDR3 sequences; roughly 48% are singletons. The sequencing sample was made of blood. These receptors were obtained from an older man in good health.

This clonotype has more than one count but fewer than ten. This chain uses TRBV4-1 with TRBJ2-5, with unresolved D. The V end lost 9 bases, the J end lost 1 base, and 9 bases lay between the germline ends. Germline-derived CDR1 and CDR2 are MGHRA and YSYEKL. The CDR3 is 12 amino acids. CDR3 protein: CASRSAQETQYF. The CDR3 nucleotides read TGCGCCAGTCGCTCGGCCCAAGAGACCCAGTACTTC.

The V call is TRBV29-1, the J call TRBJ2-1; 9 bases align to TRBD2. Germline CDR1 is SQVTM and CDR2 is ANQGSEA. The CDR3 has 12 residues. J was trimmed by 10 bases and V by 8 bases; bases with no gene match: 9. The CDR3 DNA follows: TGCAGCTTGGGGCGGGGGGGCCTCGAGCAGTTCTTC. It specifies CSLGRGGLEQFF.

The CDR3 bases are TGTGCCAGCAGGGGCGGGATCGGCACAGATACGCAGTATTTT. Translating it yields CASRGGIGTDTQYF. This chain joins TRBV12-3 or TRBV12-4 and TRBJ2-3; possibly TRBD2 for D (6 bases). The CDR3 is made up of 14 amino acids. V lost 6 bases, J lost 1 base, and 11 bases lay in between.

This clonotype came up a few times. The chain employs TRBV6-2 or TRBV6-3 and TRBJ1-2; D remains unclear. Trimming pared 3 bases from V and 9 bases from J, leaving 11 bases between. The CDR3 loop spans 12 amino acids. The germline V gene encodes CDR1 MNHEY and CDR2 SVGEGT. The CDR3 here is CASSYRVDRYTF. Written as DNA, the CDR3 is TGTGCCAGCAGTTATCGGGTGGATCGCTACACCTTC.

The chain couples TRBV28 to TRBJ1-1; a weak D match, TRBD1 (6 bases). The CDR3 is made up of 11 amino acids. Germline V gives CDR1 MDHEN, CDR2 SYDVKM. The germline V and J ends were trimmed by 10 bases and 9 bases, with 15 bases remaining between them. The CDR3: CATQGRHQAFF. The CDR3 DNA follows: TGTGCCACCCAGGGGCGCCATCAAGCTTTCTTT.